This T cell receptor (beta chain) was sequenced for a study of blood T cell repertoires in COVID-19. The authors' processing: Amplification of reference gene primers provided the estimated nucleated cell counts. Profiled with immunoSEQ multiplex PCR; TCRdb holds only in-frame clones, not every one. The V and J calls and the clone size are those of that table, but D and trimming were determined from the DNA. Here the sample spans more than 350,000 clones, around 87% being singletons. Trimming removed 8 bases at V and 0 bases at J, with 11 bases between. The CDR3 contains 14 residues. CDR1 and CDR2 from the germline V gene are MNHEY and SVGAGI.

The clonotype comes from a woman aged 25 to 45 with COVID-19, enrolled during active disease. Source material: peripheral blood. The V gene is TRBV6-5, the J gene TRBJ1-5; the D is unclear. In DNA, the CDR3 is TGTGCCAGCGGGCAGACATATAGCAATCAGCCCCAGCATTTT. This translates into CASGQTYSNQPQHF.